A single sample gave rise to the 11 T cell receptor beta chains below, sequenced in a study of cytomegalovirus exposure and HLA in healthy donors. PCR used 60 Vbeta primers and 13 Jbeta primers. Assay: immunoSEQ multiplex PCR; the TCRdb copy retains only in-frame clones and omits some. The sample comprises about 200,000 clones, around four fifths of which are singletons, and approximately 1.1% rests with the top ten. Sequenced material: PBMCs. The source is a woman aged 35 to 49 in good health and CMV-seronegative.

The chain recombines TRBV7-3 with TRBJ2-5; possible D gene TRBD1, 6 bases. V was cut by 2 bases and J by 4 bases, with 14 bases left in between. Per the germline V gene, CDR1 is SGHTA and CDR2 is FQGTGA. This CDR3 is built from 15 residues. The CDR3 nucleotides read TGTGCCAGCAGCTTATCCCCAGGGGTCCGAGAGACCCAGTACTTC. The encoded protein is CASSLSPGVRETQYF.

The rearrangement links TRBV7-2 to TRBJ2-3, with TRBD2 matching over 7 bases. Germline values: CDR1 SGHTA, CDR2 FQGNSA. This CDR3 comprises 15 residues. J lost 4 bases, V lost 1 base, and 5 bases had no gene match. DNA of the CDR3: TGTGCCAGCAGCTTAGGGGGCGGGAGTGCAGATACGCAGTATTTT. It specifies CASSLGGGSADTQYF.

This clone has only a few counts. The CDR3 region is CASSYRTSGTSYEQYF. The CDR3 coding sequence is TGTGCCAGCAGCTACCGGACTAGCGGCACCTCCTACGAGCAGTACTTC. This chain connects TRBV5-8 to TRBJ2-7, with TRBD2 matching 10 bases. J was trimmed by 0 bases and V by 3 bases; bases with no gene match: 6. This CDR3 contains 16 residues. Germline CDR1 and CDR2: SGHTS and YDEGEE.

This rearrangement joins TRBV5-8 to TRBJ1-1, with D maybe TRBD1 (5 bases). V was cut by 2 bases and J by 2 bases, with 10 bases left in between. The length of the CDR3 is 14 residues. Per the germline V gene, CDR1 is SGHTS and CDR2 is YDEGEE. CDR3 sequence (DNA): TGTGCCAGCAGCTTTAGGGGCCGAAACACTGAAGCTTTCTTT. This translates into CASSFRGRNTEAFF.

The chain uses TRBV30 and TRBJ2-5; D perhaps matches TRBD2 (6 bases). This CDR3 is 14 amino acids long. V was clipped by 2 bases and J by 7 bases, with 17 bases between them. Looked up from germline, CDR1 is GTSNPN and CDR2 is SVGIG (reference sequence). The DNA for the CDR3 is TGTGCCTGGAGTCTGGGAGGAGGGCAGACGACCCAGTACTTC. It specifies CAWSLGGGQTTQYF.

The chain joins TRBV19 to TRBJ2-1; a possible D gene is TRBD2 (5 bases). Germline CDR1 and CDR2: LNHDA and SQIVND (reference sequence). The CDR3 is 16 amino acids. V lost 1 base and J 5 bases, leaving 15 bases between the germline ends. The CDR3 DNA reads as TGTGCCAGTAGTATAGGGACTCGCCATGTCCACAATGAGCAGTTCTTC. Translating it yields CASSIGTRHVHNEQFF. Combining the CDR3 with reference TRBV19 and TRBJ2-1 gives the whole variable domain DGGITQSPKYLFRKEGQNVTLSCEQNLNHDAMYWYRQDPGQGLRLIYYSQIVNDFQKGDIAEGYSVSREKKESFPLTVTSAQKNPTAFYLCASSIGTRHVHNEQFFGPGTRLTVL.

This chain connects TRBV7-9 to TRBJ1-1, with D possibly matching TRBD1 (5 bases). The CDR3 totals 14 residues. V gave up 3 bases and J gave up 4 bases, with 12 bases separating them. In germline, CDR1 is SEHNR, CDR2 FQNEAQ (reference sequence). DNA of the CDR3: TGTGCCAGCAGCTTCTCAGGGTATGGCACTGAAGCTTTCTTT. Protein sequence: CASSFSGYGTEAFF. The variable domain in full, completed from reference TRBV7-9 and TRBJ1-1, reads DTGVSQNPRHKITKRGQNVTFRCDPISEHNRLYWYRQTLGQGPEFLTYFQNEAQLEKSRLLSDRFSAERPKGSFSTLEIQRTEQGDSAMYLCASSFSGYGTEAFFGQGTRLTVV.

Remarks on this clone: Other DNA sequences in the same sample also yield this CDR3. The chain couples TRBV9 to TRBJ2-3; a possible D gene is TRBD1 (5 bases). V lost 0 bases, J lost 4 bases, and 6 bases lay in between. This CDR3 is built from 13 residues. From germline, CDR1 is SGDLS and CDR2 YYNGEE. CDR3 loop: CASSVEGADTQYF. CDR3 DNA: TGTGCCAGCAGCGTAGAAGGGGCAGATACGCAGTATTTT.

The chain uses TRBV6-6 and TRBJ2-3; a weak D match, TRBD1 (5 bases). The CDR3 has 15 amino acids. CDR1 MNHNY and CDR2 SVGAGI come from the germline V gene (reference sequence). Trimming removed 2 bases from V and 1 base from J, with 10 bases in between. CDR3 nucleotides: TGTGCCAGCAGTTACGCTGGGGCGGGCACAGATACGCAGTATTTT. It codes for CASSYAGAGTDTQYF.

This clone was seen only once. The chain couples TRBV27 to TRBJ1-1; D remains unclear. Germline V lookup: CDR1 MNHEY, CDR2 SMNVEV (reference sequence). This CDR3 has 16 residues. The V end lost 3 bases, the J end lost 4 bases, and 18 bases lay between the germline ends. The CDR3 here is CASSFGPALGGTEAFF. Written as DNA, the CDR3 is TGTGCCAGCAGTTTCGGACCGGCCCTCGGAGGCACTGAAGCTTTCTTT.

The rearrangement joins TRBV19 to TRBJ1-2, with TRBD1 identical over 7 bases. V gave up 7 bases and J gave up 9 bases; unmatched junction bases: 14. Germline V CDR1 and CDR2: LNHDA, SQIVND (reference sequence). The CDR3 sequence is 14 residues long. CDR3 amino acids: CASKSPAQGKSYTF. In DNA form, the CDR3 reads TGTGCCAGTAAAAGCCCGGCACAGGGGAAAAGCTACACCTTC.